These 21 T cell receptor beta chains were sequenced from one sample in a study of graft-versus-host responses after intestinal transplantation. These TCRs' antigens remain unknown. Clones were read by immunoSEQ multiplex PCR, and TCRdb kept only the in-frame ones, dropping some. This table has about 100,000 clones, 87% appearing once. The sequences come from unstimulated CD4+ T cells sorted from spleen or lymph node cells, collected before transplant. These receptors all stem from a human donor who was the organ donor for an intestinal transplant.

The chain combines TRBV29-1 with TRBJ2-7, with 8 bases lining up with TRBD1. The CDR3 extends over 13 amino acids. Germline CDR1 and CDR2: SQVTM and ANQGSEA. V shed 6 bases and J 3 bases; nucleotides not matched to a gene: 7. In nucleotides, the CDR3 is TGCAGCGTCGCCCAGGGGACAGGCTACGAGCAGTACTTC. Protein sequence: CSVAQGTGYEQYF.

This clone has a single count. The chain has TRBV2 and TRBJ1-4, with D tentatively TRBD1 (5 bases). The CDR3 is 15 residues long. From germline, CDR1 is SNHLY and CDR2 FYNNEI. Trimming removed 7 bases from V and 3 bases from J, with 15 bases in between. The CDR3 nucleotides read TGTGCCAGCATGGCGTTCGGGGGGGCTAATGAAAAACTGTTTTTT. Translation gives CASMAFGGANEKLFF.

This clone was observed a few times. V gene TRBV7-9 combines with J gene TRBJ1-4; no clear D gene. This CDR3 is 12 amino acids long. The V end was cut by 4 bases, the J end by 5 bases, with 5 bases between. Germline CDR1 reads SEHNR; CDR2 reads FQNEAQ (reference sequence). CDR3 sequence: CASSYKNEKLFF. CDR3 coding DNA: TGTGCCAGCAGCTACAAAAATGAAAAACTGTTTTTT.

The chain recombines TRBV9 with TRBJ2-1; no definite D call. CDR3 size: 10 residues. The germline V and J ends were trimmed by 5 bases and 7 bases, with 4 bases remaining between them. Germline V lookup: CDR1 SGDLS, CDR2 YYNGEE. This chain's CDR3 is CASRGNEQFF. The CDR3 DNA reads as TGTGCCAGCAGGGGGAATGAGCAGTTCTTC. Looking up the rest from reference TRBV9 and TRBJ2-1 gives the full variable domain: DSGVTQTPKHLITATGQRVTLRCSPRSGDLSVYWYQQSLDQGLQFLIQYYNGEERAKGNILERFSAQQFPDLHSELNLSSLELGDSALYFCASRGNEQFFGPGTRLTVL.

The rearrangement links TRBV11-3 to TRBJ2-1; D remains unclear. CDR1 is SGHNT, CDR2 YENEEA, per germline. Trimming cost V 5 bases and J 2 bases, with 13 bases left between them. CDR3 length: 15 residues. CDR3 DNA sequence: TGTGCCAGCAGCCCCCGGACGGCTACCTACAATGAGCAGTTCTTC. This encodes CASSPRTATYNEQFF.

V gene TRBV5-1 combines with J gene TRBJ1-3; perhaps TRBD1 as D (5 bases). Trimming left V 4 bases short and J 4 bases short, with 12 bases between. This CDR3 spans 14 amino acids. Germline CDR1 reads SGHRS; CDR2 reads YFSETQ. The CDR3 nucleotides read TGCGCCAGCAGCCGAGAGACAGCCGGAAACACCATATATTTT. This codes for CASSRETAGNTIYF.

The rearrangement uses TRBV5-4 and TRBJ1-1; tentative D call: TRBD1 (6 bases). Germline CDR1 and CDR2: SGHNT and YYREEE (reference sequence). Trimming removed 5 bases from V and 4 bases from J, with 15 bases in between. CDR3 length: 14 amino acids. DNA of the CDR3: TGTGCCAGCAGTACGGACAGTATGGTCACTGAAGCTTTCTTT. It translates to CASSTDSMVTEAFF.

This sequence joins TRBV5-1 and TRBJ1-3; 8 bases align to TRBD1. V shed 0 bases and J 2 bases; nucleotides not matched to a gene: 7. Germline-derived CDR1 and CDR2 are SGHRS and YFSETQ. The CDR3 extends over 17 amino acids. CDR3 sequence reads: CASSLVTGTGPGNTIYF. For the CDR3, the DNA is TGCGCCAGCAGCTTGGTTACCGGGACAGGACCTGGAAACACCATATATTTT.

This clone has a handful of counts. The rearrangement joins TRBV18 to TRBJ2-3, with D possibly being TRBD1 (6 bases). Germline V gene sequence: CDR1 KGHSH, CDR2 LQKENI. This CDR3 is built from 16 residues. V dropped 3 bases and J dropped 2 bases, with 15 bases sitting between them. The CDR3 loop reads CASSPRRGMDTDTQYF. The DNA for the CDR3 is TGTGCCAGCTCACCCCGCAGGGGAATGGACACAGATACGCAGTATTTT.

The CDR3 bases are TGTGCCAGCAGCTCACCTAGCGGCCTGGGCCCACACTCCTACGAGCAGTACTTC. Translated: CASSSPSGLGPHSYEQYF. The chain carries TRBV7-3 and TRBJ2-7; 7 bases are shared with TRBD2. Germline-derived CDR1 and CDR2 are SGHTA and FQGTGA. V gave up 4 bases and J gave up 0 bases; unmatched junction bases: 15. This CDR3 has 18 amino acids.

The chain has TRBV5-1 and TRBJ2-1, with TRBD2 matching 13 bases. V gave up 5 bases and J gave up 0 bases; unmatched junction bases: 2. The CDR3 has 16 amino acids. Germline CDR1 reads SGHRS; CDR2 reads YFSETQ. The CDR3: CASRRTSGSSYNEQFF. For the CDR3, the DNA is TGCGCCAGCAGGAGGACTAGCGGGAGCTCCTACAATGAGCAGTTCTTC. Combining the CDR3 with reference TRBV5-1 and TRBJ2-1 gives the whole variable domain KAGVTQTPRYLIKTRGQQVTLSCSPISGHRSVSWYQQTPGQGLQFLFEYFSETQRNKGNFPGRFSGRQFSNSRSEMNVSTLELGDSALYLCASRRTSGSSYNEQFFGPGTRLTVL.

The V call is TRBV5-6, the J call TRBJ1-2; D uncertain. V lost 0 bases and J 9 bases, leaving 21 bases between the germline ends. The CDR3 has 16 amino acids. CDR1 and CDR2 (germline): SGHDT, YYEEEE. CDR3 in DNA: TGTGCCAGCAGCTTGGAGTCGGGGATCGAGGCGAGCCGCTACACCTTC. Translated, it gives CASSLESGIEASRYTF.

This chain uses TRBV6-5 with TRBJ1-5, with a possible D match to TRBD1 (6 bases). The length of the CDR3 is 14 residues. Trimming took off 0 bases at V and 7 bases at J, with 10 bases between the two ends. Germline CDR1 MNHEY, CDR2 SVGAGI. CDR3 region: CASSYSTGGQPQHF. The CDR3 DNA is TGTGCCAGCAGTTACTCGACAGGCGGGCAGCCCCAGCATTTT.

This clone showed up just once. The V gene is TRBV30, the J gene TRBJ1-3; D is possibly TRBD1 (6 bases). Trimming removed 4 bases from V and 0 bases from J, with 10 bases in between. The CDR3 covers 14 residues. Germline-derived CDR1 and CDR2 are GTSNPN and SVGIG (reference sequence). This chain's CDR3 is CAWTTGHSGNTIYF. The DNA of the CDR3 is TGTGCCTGGACGACAGGCCACTCTGGAAACACCATATATTTT.

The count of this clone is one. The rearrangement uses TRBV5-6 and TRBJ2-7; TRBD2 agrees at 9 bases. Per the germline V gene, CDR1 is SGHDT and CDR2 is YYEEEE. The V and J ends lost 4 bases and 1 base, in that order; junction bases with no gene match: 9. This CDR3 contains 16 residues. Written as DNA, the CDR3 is TGTGCCAGCAGCCTCGGACTAGCGAGGGGATCCTACGAGCAGTACTTC. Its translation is CASSLGLARGSYEQYF.

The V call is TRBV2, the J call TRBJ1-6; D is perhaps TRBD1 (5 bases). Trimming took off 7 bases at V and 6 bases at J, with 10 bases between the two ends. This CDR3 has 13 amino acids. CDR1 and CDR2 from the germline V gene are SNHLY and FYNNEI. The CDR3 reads CASTKGPNSPLHF. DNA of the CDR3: TGTGCCAGCACAAAGGGGCCTAATTCACCCCTCCACTTT.

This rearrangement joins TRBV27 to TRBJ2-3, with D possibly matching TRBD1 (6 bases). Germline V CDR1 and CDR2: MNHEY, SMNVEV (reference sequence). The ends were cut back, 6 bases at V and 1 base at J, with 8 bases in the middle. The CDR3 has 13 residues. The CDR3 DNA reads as TGTGCCAGCAGGAGGACAGGCACAGATACGCAGTATTTT. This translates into CASRRTGTDTQYF.

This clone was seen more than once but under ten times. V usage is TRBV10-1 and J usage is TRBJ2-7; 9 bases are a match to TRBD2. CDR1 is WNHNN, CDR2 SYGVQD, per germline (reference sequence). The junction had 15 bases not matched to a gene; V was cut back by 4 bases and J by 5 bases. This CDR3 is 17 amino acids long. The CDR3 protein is CASSAPRGAGGPHEQYF. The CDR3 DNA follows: TGCGCCAGCAGTGCCCCGAGGGGGGCGGGAGGGCCCCACGAGCAGTACTTC.

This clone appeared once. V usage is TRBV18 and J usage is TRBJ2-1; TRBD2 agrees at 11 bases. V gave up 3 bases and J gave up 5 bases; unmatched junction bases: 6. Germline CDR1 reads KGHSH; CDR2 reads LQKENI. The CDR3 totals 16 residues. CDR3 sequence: CASSPDTSGSHNEQFF. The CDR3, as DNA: TGTGCCAGCTCACCCGATACTAGCGGGAGTCACAATGAGCAGTTCTTC.

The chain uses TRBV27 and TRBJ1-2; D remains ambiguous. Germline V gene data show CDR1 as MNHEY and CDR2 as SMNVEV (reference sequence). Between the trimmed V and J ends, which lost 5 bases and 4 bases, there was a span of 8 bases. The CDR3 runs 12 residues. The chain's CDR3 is CASSGGTYGYTF. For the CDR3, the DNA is TGTGCCAGCAGTGGAGGCACCTATGGCTACACCTTC.

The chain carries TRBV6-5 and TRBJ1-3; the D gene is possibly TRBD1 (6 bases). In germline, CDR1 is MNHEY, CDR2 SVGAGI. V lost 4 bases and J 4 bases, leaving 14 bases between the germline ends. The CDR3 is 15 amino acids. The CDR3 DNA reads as TGTGCCAGCAGTTCCGAGGGGGTATCAGGAAACACCATATATTTT. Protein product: CASSSEGVSGNTIYF.